This note documents a single T cell receptor beta chain sequence. A much more abundant neighbour one base away suggests this may be a read error. Germline V gene lookup returns CDR1 ENHRY and CDR2 SYGVKD. CDR3 length equals 17 residues. Via MiXCR, TCRdb re-called the RACE reads, giving one row per CDR3 protein. Counted here are about 64,000 distinct CDR3 sequences, 11% occurring once; the ten biggest clones make up approximately 4.2%. The time point is: pre-sensitization, week 0. Treatment indicated: therapeutic diphenylcyclopropenone sensitization with weekly scalp DPC. The data derive from a study of human T cells and chemical hapten exposure.

The chain links TRBV10-3 to TRBJ2-5, with a possible D match to TRBD2 (6 bases). This receptor was identified in a middle-aged woman with alopecia areata. Some clones in this sample may be carry-over from other donors' samples. The specimen comprised whole blood, sampled in connection with sensitization to the hapten diphenylcyclopropenone (DPC). The CDR3 DNA follows: TGTGCCATCAGTGAGTCGGGGTTAGCCCTTTCTCGGGAGAACCAGTACTTC. Translating gives CAISESGLALSRENQYF.